This T cell receptor beta chain was sequenced during a study of blood T cell repertoires in COVID-19. The CDR3 covers 14 residues. CDR1 SGDLS and CDR2 YYNGEE come from the germline V gene. V was clipped by 8 bases and J by 3 bases; unmatched bases: 7. Some clones are missing from TCRdb's copy, which holds only in-frame ones; the method was immunoSEQ multiplex PCR. The sample lists roughly 350,000 clones, roughly 90% occurring once. Participants came from fewer than 25 US areas, aged about 18 to 100 years. The chain employs TRBV9 and TRBJ2-7; 11 positions agree with TRBD2. This clonotype originated in a woman aged 30 to 39 who had recovered from COVID-19. Sequenced material: PBMCs or T cells enriched from blood (not recorded which). CDR3 nucleotides: TGTGCCAGTTCTAGCGGGGGGCGTTTCTACGAGCAGTACTTC. It codes for CASSSGGRFYEQYF.